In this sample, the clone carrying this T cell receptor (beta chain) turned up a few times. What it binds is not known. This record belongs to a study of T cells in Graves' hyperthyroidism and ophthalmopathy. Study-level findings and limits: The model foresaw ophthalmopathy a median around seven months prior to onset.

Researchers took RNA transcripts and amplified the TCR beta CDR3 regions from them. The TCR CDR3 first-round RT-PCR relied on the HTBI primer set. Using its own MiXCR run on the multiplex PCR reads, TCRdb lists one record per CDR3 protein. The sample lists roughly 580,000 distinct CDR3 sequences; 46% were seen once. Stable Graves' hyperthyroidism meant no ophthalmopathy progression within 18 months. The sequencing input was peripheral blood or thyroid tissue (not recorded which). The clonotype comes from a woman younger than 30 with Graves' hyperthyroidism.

This CDR3 is CASSSDVLTF. The CDR3 coding sequence is TGTGCCAGCAGCTCCGACGTCCTGACTTTC. V is TRBV7-9 and J is TRBJ2-6; D not resolved. CDR1 is SEHNR, CDR2 FQNEAQ, per germline (reference sequence). The CDR3 has 10 amino acids. The V end lost 4 bases, the J end lost 11 bases, and 3 bases lay between the germline ends.